A single sample is the source of the 17 T cell receptor beta chains below, sequenced in a study of CD8 T cells in Susac syndrome. With random hexamers, reverse transcription was performed on roughly 0.45 to 1 ug of RNA. TCRdb independently ran MiXCR on the immunoSEQ multiplex PCR reads; one entry per CDR3 protein. The table shows 150,000 to 200,000 distinct CDR3 sequences, with more than 85% occurring only once. Sequenced sample: CD4+ T cells from PBMCs. All receptors derive from a human donor with Susac syndrome.

This chain's CDR3 is CSAYGTEAFF. The CDR3 region has the DNA TGCAGTGCTTATGGGACTGAAGCTTTCTTT. The gene calls are TRBV20-1 and TRBJ1-1; D is uncertain. Germline values: CDR1 DFQATT, CDR2 SNEGSKA (reference sequence). Trimming removed 5 bases from V and 5 bases from J, with 6 bases in between. The length of the CDR3 is 10 residues.

About this clonotype: One end of the junction is discordant with germline, which a read error may explain. The chain combines TRBV7-7 with TRBJ2-5; D call uncertain. Germline V gene sequence: CDR1 SSHAT, CDR2 FNYEAQ (reference sequence). The CDR3 extends over 13 amino acids. The CDR3, as DNA: TGTGCTAGCAGCTTATCGTTGGTGGAGACCCAGTACTTC. It translates to CASSLSLVETQYF.

The chain uses TRBV5-1 and TRBJ2-1, with D tentatively TRBD1 (6 bases). V lost 5 bases and J 6 bases, leaving 9 bases between the germline ends. In germline, CDR1 is SGHRS, CDR2 YFSETQ. The CDR3 is made up of 12 amino acids. As DNA, the CDR3 is TGCGCCAGCAGAGGGGGAGCCAATGAGCAGTTCTTC. Translating gives CASRGGANEQFF. The variable domain in full, completed from reference TRBV5-1 and TRBJ2-1, reads KAGVTQTPRYLIKTRGQQVTLSCSPISGHRSVSWYQQTPGQGLQFLFEYFSETQRNKGNFPGRFSGRQFSNSRSEMNVSTLELGDSALYLCASRGGANEQFFGPGTRLTVL.

The V gene is TRBV7-9, the J gene TRBJ2-7, with 7 nucleotides matching TRBD1. CDR3 size: 13 residues. The V and J ends lost 3 bases and 6 bases, in that order; junction bases with no gene match: 5. Germline loops: CDR1 SEHNR, CDR2 FQNEAQ (reference sequence). Written as DNA, the CDR3 is TGTGCCAGCAGCTTCACACAGGGGTCCGAGCAGTACTTC. As protein: CASSFTQGSEQYF.

This chain connects TRBV4-1 to TRBJ2-7; no clear D gene. The CDR3 is made up of 15 amino acids. V lost 1 base and J 5 bases, leaving 15 bases between the germline ends. CDR1 and CDR2 (germline): MGHRA, YSYEKL. CDR3 sequence: CASSQVFTLADEQYF. The DNA for the CDR3 is TGCGCCAGCAGCCAAGTTTTTACCCTTGCGGACGAGCAGTACTTC.

This chain connects TRBV11-3 to TRBJ2-7; no definite D call. Trimming removed 8 bases at V and 0 bases at J, with 11 bases between. The CDR3 extends over 13 amino acids. Germline-derived CDR1 and CDR2 are SGHNT and YENEEA. CDR3 loop: CASGSRDSYEQYF. In DNA form, the CDR3 reads TGTGCCAGCGGATCAAGGGACTCCTACGAGCAGTACTTC.

The rearrangement links TRBV20-1 to TRBJ2-7, with unresolved D. The germline V and J ends were trimmed by 0 bases and 3 bases, with 12 bases remaining between them. Germline CDR1 reads DFQATT; CDR2 reads SNEGSKA (reference sequence). CDR3 length: 14 residues. CDR3 sequence: CSARDLGRFYEQYF. The CDR3 DNA is TGCAGTGCTAGAGATCTGGGCAGATTCTACGAGCAGTACTTC.

The chain couples TRBV5-1 to TRBJ1-2; 7 bases match TRBD1. Germline V gene sequence: CDR1 SGHRS, CDR2 YFSETQ. V was clipped by 4 bases and J by 6 bases; unmatched bases: 12. This CDR3 has 15 amino acids. In DNA, the CDR3 is TGCGCCAGCAGCCCTCCCACAGGGGATTTTGATGGCTACACCTTC. Translating gives CASSPPTGDFDGYTF.

The chain recombines TRBV3-1 with TRBJ1-6; D gene uncertain. The germline V and J ends were trimmed by 7 bases and 7 bases, with 11 bases remaining between them. The CDR3 has 13 amino acids. The germline gives CDR1 LGHDT, CDR2 YNNKEL (reference sequence). DNA for the CDR3: TGTGCCAGCACGGCGACACGGAATTCACCCCTCCACTTT. Its translation is CASTATRNSPLHF.

In DNA form, the CDR3 reads TGTGCCAGCACCCCTCACGGGGGGGCCGACGAGCAGTACTTC. Translated, it gives CASTPHGGADEQYF. The V call is TRBV12-3 or TRBV12-4, the J call TRBJ2-7, with TRBD2 matching over 8 bases. J gave up 5 bases and V 7 bases, and 10 bases lay outside the gene matches. The CDR3 loop spans 14 amino acids.

The DNA of the CDR3 is TGTGCCAGTAGTGCCGGCAGTAATACCTACGAGCAGTACTTC. Translated: CASSAGSNTYEQYF. V usage is TRBV19 and J usage is TRBJ2-7, with no clear D. Per germline, CDR1 LNHDA and CDR2 SQIVND (reference sequence). V was pared by 5 bases and J by 2 bases, with 13 bases between. The CDR3 covers 14 residues.

The chain recombines TRBV20-1 with TRBJ2-2; 10 bases align to TRBD2. Germline CDR1 and CDR2: DFQATT and SNEGSKA (reference sequence). Germline trimming cut 6 bases from V and 2 bases from J; bases unmatched to any gene: 9. This CDR3 contains 16 residues. This CDR3 reads CSAIAPLAGNTGELFF. CDR3 in DNA: TGCAGTGCCATAGCCCCACTAGCGGGAAACACCGGGGAGCTGTTTTTT.

The chain has TRBV7-9 and TRBJ2-7; D may be TRBD1 (5 bases). With 7 bases removed from V and 0 bases from J, the gap between germline ends came to 10 bases. Germline lookup yields CDR1 SEHNR and CDR2 FQNEAQ (reference sequence). This CDR3 has 13 residues. The CDR3, as DNA: TGTGCCAGCAAAGGGGTCGGCTCCTACGAGCAGTACTTC. The encoded protein is CASKGVGSYEQYF.

The chain is built from TRBV30 and TRBJ1-5, with D perhaps matching TRBD1 (5 bases). CDR1 and CDR2 from the germline V gene are GTSNPN and SVGIG (reference sequence). The CDR3 extends over 13 amino acids. The V end was cut by 4 bases, the J end by 4 bases, with 11 bases between. CDR3 DNA: TGTGCCTGGACCTCAAGACAGAATCAGCCCCAGCATTTT. Amino acid sequence: CAWTSRQNQPQHF.

The rearrangement uses TRBV20-1 and TRBJ2-1; 10 nucleotides line up with TRBD2. This CDR3 region has 14 residues. V was clipped by 4 bases and J by 2 bases; unmatched bases: 2. Germline V gives CDR1 DFQATT, CDR2 SNEGSKA (reference sequence). CDR3 loop: CSATSGGAYNEQFF. The CDR3 DNA is TGCAGTGCTACTAGCGGGGGAGCCTACAATGAGCAGTTCTTC.

The chain has TRBV7-2 and TRBJ1-6, with D possibly being TRBD1 (6 bases). V was cut by 3 bases and J by 10 bases, with 13 bases left in between. This CDR3 has 14 residues. The germline CDR1 and CDR2 sequences are SGHTA and FQGNSA. CDR3 bases: TGTGCCAGCAGCTTTACAGGGTTGGTCTCACCCCTCCACTTT. Translating gives CASSFTGLVSPLHF.

The chain has TRBV15 and TRBJ2-1; 13 bases match TRBD2. There are 16 residues in the CDR3. Germline CDR1 and CDR2: LNHNV and YYDKDF (reference sequence). J gave up 9 bases and V 0 bases, and 5 bases lay outside the gene matches. For the CDR3, the DNA is TGTGCCACCAGCAGAGAGCGAACTAGCGGGGGGGGTGAGCAGTTCTTC. This codes for CATSRERTSGGGEQFF.